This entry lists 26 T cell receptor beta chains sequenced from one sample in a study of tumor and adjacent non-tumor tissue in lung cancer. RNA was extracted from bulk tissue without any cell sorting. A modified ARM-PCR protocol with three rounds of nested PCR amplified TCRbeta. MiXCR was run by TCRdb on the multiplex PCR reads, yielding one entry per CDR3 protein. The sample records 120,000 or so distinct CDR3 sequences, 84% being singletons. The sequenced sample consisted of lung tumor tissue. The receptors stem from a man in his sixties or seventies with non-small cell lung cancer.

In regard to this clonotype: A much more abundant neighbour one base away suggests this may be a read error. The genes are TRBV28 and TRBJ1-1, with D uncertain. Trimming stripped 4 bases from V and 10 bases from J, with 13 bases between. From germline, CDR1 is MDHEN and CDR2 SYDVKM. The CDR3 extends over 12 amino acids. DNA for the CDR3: TGTGCCAGCAGTTCCCAGAGGTTTACAGCTTTCTTT. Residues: CASSSQRFTAFF.

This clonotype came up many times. Written as DNA, the CDR3 is TGTGCCGGGACCACGGGACCGGGCTACACCGGGGAGCTGTTTTTT. It specifies CAGTTGPGYTGELFF. The chain joins TRBV6-1 to TRBJ2-2, with D possibly being TRBD1 or TRBD2 (5 bases each). CDR1 is MNHNS, CDR2 SASEGT, per germline. This CDR3 has 15 amino acids. Trimming pared 11 bases from V and 3 bases from J, leaving 19 bases between.

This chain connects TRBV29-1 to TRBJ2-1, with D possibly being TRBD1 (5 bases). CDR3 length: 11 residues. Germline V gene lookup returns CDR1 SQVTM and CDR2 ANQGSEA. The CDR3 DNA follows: TGCATCATAGCCCCAGGGCCCGAGCAGTTCTTC. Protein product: CIIAPGPEQFF.

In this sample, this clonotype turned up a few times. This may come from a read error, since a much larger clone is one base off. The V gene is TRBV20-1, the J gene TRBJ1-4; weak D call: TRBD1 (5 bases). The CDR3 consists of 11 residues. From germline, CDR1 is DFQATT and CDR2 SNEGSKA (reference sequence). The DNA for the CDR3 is TGCAACGGGACCAAGGGTGAAAAACTGTTTTTT. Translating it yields CNGTKGEKLFF.

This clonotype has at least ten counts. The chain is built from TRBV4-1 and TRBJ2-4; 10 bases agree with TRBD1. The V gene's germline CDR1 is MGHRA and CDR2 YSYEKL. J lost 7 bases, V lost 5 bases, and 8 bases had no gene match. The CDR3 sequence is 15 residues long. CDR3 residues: CASSGTGDLSNIQYF. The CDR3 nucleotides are TGCGCCAGCAGCGGGACAGGGGATTTGAGTAACATTCAGTACTTC.

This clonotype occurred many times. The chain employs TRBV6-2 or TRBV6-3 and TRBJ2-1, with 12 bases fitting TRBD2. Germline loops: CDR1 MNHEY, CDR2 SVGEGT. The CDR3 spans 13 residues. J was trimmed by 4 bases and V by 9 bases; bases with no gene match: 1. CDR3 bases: TGTGCCAGTGGACTAGCGGGGTACAATGAGCAGTTCTTC. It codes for CASGLAGYNEQFF.

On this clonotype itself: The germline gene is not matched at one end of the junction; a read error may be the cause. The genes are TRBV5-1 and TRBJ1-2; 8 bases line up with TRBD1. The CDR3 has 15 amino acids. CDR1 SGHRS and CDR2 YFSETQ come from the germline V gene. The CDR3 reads CDSSTSGQEAGDYTF. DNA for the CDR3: TGCGACAGCAGCACATCGGGACAGGAAGCTGGTGACTACACCTTC. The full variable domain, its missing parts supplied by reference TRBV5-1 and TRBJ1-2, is KAGVTQTPRYLIKTRGQQVTLSCSPISGHRSVSWYQQTPGQGLQFLFEYFSETQRNKGNFPGRFSGRQFSNSRSEMNVSTLELGDSALYLCDSSTSGQEAGDYTFGSGTRLTVV.

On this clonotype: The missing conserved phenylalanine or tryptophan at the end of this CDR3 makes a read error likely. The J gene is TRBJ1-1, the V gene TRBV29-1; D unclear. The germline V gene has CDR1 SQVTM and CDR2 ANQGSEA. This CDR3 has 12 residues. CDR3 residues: CSIVAESPEAFI. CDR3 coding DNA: TGCAGTATTGTGGCGGAGAGTCCTGAAGCTTTCATT.

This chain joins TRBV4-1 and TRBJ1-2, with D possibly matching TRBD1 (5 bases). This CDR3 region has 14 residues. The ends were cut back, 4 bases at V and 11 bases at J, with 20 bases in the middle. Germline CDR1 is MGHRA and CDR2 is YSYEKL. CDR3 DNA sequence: TGCGCCAGCAGCCGAGAGGGGATACCTTTAGGTTACACCTTC. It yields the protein CASSREGIPLGYTF.

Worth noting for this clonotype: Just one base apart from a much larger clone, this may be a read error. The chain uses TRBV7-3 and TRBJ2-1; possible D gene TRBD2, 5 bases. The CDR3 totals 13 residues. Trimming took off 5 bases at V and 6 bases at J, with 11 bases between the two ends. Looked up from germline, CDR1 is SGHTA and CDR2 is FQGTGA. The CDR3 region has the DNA TGTGCCAGCAGCCCCATAACTAGCAATGAGCAGTTCTTC. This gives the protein CASSPITSNEQFF.

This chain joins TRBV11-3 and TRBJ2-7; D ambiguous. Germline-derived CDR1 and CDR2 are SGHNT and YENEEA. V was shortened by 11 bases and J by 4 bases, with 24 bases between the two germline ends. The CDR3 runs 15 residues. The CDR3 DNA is TGTGCCGGCAACCCGATGACACTTTCCGTGTACGAGCAGTACTTC. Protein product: CAGNPMTLSVYEQYF. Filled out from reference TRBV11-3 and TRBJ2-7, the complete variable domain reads EAGVVQSPRYKIIEKKQPVAFWCNPISGHNTLYWYLQNLGQGPELLIRYENEEAVDDSQLPKDRFSAERLKGVDSTLKIQPAELGDSAVYLCAGNPMTLSVYEQYFGPGTRLTVT.

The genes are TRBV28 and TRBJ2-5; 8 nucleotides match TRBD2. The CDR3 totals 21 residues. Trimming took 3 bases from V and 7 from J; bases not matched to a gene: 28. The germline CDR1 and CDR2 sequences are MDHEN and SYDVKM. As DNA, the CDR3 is TGTGCCAGCAGTTTCCAAACGGGGGGGACACAGGGACTGGACCCCCTAGGGACCCAGTACTTC. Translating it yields CASSFQTGGTQGLDPLGTQYF.

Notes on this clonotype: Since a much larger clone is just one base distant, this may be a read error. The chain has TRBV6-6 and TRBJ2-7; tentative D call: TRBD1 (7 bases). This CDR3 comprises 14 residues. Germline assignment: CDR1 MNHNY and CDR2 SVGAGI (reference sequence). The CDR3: CVSSYQGGESEQYF. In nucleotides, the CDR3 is TGTGTCAGCAGTTATCAGGGGGGTGAATCCGAGCAGTACTTC.

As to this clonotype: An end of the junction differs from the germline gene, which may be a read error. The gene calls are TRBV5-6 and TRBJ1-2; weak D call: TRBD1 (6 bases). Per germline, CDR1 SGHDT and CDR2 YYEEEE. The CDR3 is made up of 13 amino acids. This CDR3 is CVSRLDSNYGYTF. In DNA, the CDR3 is TGTGTCAGCAGATTGGACAGCAACTATGGCTACACCTTC.

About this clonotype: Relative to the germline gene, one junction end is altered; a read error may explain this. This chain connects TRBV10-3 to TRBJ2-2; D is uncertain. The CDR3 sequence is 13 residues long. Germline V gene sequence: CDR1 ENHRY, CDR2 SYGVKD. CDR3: CTISTVNTRELFF. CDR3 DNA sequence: TGTACCATCAGCACAGTAAACACCCGGGAGCTGTTTTTT.

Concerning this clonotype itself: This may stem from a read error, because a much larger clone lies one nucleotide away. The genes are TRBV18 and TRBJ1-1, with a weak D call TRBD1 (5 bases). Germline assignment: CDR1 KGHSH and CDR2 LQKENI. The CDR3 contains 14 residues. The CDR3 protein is CATHPTAQNTGAFF. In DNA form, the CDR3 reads TGTGCCACCCACCCGACAGCGCAGAACACTGGAGCTTTCTTT.

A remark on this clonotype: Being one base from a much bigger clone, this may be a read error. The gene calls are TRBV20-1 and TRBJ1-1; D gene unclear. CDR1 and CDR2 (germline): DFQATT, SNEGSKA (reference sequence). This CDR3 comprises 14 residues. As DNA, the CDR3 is TGCAGTGCTATAGAGGGCAATGTGAACATTGAAGCTTTCTTT. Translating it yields CSAIEGNVNIEAFF.

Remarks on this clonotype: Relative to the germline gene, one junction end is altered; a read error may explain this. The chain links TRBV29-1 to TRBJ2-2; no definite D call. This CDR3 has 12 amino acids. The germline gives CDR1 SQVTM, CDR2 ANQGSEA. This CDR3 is CSVLGKTEELFF. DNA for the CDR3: TGCAGCGTTCTGGGGAAGACCGAGGAGCTGTTTTTT.

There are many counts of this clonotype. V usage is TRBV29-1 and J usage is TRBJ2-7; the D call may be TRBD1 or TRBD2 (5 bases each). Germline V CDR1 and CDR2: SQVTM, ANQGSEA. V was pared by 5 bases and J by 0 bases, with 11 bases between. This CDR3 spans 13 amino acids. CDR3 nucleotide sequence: TGCAGCGTTCCGGGACCGACCTCCTACGAGCAGTACTTC. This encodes CSVPGPTSYEQYF.

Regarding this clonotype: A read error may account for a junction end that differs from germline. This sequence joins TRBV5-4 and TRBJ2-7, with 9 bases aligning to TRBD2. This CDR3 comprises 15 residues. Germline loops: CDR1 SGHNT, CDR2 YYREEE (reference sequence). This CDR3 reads CASGLGSGSDYEQYF. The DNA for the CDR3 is TGCGCCAGCGGCTTGGGTAGCGGGAGCGACTACGAGCAGTACTTC.

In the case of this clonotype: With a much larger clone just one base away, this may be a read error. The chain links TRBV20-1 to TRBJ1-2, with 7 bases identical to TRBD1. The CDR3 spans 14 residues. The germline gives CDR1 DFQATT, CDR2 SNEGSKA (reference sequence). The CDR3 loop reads CSVRTGAGYYGYTF. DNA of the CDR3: TGCAGTGTTAGAACAGGGGCTGGGTACTATGGCTACACCTTC.

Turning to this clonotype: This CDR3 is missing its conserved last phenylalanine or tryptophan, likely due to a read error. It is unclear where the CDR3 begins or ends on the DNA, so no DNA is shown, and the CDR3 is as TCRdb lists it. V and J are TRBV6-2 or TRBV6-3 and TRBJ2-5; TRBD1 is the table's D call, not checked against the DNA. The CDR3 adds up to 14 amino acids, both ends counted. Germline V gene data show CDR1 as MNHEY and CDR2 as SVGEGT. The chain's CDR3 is CASSYLTGTETQNL.

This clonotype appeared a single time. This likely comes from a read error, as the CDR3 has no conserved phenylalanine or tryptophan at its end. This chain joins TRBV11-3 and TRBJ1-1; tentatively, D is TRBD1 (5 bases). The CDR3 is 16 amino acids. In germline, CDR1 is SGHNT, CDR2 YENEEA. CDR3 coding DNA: TGTGCCAGCAGCTTATTCAGCAACAGGATGAACAGTGAAGCTTTCTTG. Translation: CASSLFSNRMNSEAFL.

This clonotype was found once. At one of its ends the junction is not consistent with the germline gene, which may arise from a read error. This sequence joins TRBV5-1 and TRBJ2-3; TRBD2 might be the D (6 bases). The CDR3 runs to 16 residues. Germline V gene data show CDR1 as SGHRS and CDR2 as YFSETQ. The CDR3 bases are TGCGCTAGCAGCCCCTTTTATTCGGGGGACTGGGATACGCAGTATTTT. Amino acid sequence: CASSPFYSGDWDTQYF.

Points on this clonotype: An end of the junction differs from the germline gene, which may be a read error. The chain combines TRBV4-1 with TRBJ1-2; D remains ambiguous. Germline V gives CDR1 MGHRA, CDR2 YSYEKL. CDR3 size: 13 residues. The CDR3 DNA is TGCACCAGCAGCCACGACGGCTCCTATGGTTACACCTTC. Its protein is CTSSHDGSYGYTF.

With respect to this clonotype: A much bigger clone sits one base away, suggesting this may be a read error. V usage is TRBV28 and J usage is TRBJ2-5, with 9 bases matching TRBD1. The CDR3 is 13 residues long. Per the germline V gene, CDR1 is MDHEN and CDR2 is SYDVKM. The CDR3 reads CATIRDRVETQNF. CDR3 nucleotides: TGTGCCACAATCCGGGACAGGGTTGAGACCCAGAACTTC.